A selection of T cell receptor beta chains follows, all from one sample in a study of blood T cell repertoires in COVID-19. Only in-frame clones appear in the TCRdb table, and some are missing; sequencing was by immunoSEQ multiplex PCR. In the table there are 35,000 to 45,000 clones, approximately 92% of which are singletons. Specimen: peripheral blood. The receptors derive from a man in his forties or fifties with COVID-19, enrolled during active disease. CDR3s include the opening cysteine and the closing phenylalanine or tryptophan.

>TRBJ1-5|TRBV29-1
CSVGRAFDQPQHF
>TRBJ2-2|TRBV10-3
CAISGTSGGTGELFF
>TRBJ2-3|TRBV2
CASSEGTSGSGTQYF
>TRBJ1-5|TRBV3-1/TRBV3-2
CASSPGQHQPQHF
>TRBJ2-3|TRBV7-9
CASSYEQDRADTQYF
>TRBJ1-4|TRBV7-2
CASSLRDSNEKLFF
>TRBJ2-7|TRBV19
CASSILAGNEQYF
>TRBJ2-3|TRBV11-2
CASSPRGFRTDTQYF
>TRBJ2-2|TRBV6-2/TRBV6-3
CASSLSTGELFF
>TRBJ2-1|TRBV7-2
CASSSTSGLSSYNEQFF
>TRBJ1-6|TRBV12-5
CASGLALPLRVSPLHF
>TRBJ1-5|TRBV5-4
CASSSDRDQPQHF
>TRBJ1-6|TRBV7-8
CASSFGNLTPGESPLHF
>TRBJ2-5|TRBV19
CASSSPPGTSGIQETQYF
>TRBJ2-3|TRBV19
CASTGSWRTDTQYF
>TRBJ1-3|TRBV5-1
CASSLVGLSGNTIYF
>TRBJ2-3|TRBV19
CASSHQRDRVADTQYF
>TRBJ1-1|TRBV27
CASSLDRGYTEAFF
>TRBJ2-7|TRBV4-2
CATRGLTQNEQYF
>TRBJ1-2|TRBV21-1
CASSAGGQSFYGYTF
>TRBJ1-2|TRBV4-1
CASSRSRGTGREDGGYTF
>TRBJ2-2|TRBV5-5
CASSLLTSGGNTGELFF
>TRBJ1-1|TRBV9
CASSVTELNTEAFF
>TRBJ2-6|TRBV10-3
CAISESEQGWAGANVLTF
>TRBJ2-1|TRBV11-2
CASSLGLAGGKYNEQFF